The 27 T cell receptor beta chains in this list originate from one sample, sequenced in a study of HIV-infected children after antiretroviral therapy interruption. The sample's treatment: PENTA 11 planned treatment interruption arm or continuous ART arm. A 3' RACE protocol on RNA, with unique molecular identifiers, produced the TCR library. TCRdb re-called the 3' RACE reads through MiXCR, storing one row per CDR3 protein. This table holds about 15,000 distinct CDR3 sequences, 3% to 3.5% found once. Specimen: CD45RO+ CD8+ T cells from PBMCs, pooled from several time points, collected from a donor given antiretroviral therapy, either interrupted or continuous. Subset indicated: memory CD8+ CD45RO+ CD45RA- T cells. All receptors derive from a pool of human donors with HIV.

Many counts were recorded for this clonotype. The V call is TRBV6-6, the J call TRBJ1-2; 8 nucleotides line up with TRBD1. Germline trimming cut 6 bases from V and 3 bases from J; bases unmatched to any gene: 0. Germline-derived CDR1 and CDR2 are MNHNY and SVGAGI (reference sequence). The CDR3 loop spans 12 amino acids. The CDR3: CASRTGDYGYTF. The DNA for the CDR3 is TGTGCCAGCAGGACAGGGGACTATGGCTACACCTTC.

CDR3 in amino acids: CASSQEGGSGYTF. CDR3 DNA: TGCGCCAGCAGCCAGGAAGGAGGATCCGGCTACACCTTC. V is TRBV4-1 and J is TRBJ1-2; D not resolved. The V and J ends lost 3 bases and 8 bases respectively, with 13 bases between them. Germline CDR1 and CDR2: MGHRA and YSYEKL. The CDR3 loop spans 13 amino acids.

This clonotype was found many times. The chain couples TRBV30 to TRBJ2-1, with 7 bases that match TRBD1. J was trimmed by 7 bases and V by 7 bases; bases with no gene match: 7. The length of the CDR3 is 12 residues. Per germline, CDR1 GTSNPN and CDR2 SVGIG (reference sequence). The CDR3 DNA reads TGTGCCTCGACAGGGATTGGGAATGAGCAGTTCTTC. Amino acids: CASTGIGNEQFF.

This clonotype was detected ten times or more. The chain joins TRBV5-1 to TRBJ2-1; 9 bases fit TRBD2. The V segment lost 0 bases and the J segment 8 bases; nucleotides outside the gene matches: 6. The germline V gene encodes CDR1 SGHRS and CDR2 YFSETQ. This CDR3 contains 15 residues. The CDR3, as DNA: TGCGCCAGCAGCTTGGCGGGACTAGCTATCGATGAGCAGTTCTTC. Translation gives CASSLAGLAIDEQFF.

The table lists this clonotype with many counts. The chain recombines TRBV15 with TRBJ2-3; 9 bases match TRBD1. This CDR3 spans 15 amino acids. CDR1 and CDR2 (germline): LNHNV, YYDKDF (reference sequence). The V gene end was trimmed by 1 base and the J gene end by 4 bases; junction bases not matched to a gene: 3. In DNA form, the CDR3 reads TGTGCCACCAGCAGAGGGGACAGGGAAGCAGATACGCAGTATTTT. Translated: CATSRGDREADTQYF.

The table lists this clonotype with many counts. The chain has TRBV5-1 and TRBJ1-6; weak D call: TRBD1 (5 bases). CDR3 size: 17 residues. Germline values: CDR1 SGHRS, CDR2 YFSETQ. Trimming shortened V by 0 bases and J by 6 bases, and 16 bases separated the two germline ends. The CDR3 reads CASSLEGQGFLNSPLHF. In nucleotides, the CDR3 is TGCGCCAGCAGCTTGGAGGGTCAGGGCTTTCTTAATTCACCCCTCCACTTT.

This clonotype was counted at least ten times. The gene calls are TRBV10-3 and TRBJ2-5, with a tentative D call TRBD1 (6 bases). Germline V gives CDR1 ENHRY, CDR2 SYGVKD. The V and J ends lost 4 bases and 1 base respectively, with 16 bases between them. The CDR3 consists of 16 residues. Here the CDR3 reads CAISGEYRQVQETQYF. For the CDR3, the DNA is TGTGCCATCAGTGGGGAGTATCGACAGGTCCAAGAGACCCAGTACTTC.

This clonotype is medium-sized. CDR3 nucleotide sequence: TGTGCCAGCAGACAGGGTCCTGGCTACACCTTC. Amino acids: CASRQGPGYTF. This chain joins TRBV28 and TRBJ1-2, with D perhaps matching TRBD1 (6 bases). This CDR3 has 11 residues. Trimming stripped 6 bases from V and 7 bases from J, with 9 bases between. Germline V gene lookup returns CDR1 MDHEN and CDR2 SYDVKM.

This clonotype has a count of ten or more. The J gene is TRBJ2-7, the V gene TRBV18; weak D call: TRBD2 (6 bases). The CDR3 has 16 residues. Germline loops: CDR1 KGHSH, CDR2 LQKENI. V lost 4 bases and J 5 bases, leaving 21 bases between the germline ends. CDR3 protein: CASSLRPRGKQDEQYF. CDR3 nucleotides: TGTGCCAGCTCACTCCGTCCCCGGGGGAAACAGGACGAGCAGTACTTC.

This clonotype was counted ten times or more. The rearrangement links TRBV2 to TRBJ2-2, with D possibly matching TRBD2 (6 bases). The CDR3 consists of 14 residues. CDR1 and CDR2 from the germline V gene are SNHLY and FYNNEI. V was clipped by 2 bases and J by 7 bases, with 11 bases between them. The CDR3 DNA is TGTGCCAGCAGTGAACCGGGAGCGGGCGGGGAGCTGTTTTTT. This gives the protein CASSEPGAGGELFF.

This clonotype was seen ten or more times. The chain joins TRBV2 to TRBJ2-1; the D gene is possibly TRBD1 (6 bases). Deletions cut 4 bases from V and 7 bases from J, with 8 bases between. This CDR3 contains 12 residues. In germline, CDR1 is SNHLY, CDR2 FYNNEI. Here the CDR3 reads CASSVQGNEQFF. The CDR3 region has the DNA TGTGCCAGCAGTGTACAGGGAAATGAGCAGTTCTTC. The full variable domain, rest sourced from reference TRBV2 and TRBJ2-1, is EPEVTQTPSHQVTQMGQEVILRCVPISNHLYFYWYRQILGQKVEFLVSFYNNEISEKSEIFDDQFSVERPDGSNFTLKIRSTKLEDSAMYFCASSVQGNEQFFGPGTRLTVL.

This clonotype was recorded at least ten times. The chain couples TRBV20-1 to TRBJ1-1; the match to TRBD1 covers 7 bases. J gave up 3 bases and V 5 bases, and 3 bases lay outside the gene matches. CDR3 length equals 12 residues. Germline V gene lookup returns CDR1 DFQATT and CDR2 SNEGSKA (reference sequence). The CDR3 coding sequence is TGCAGTGCTGCTACAGGGGACACTGAAGCTTTCTTT. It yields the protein CSAATGDTEAFF.

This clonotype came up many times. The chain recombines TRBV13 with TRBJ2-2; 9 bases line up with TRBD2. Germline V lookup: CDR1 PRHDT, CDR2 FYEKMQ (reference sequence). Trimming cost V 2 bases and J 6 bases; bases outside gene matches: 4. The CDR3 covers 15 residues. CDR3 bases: TGTGCCAGCAGCTTACTAGCGGGATCGGCCGGGGAGCTGTTTTTT. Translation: CASSLLAGSAGELFF. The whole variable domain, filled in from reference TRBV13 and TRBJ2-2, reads AAGVIQSPRHLIKEKRETATLKCYPIPRHDTVYWYQQGPGQDPQFLISFYEKMQSDKGSIPDRFSAQQFSDYHSELNMSSLELGDSALYFCASSLLAGSAGELFFGEGSRLTVL.

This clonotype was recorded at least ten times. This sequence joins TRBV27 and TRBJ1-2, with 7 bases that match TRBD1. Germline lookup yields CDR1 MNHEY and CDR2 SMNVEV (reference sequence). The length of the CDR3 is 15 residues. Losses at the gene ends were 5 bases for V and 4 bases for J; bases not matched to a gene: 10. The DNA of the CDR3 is TGTGCCAGCAGTCCCCGGACAGGAAGCGTCTATGGCTACACCTTC. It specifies CASSPRTGSVYGYTF.

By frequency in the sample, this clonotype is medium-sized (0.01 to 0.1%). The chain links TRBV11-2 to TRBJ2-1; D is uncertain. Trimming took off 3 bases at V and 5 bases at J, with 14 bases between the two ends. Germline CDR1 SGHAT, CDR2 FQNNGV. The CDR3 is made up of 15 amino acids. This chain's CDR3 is CASSFTGVANNEQFF. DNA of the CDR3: TGTGCCAGCAGCTTCACCGGAGTAGCCAACAATGAGCAGTTCTTC. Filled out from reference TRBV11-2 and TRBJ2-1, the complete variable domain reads EAGVAQSPRYKIIEKRQSVAFWCNPISGHATLYWYQQILGQGPKLLIQFQNNGVVDDSQLPKDRFSAERLKGVDSTLKIQPAKLEDSAVYLCASSFTGVANNEQFFGPGTRLTVL.

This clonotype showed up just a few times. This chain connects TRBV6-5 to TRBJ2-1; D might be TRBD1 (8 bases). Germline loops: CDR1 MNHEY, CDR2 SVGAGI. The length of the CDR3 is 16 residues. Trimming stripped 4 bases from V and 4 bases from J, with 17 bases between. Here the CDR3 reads CASSSWGGQVYNEQFF. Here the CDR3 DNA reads TGTGCCAGCAGTTCCTGGGGGGGACAGGTTTACAATGAGCAGTTCTTC.

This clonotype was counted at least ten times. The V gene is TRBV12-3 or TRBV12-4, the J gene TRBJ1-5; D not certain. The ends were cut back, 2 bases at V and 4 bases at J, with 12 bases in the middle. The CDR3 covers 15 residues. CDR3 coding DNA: TGTGCCAGCAGTTTAACAAACGGGCCGAATCAGCCCCAGCATTTT. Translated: CASSLTNGPNQPQHF.

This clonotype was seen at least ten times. CDR3 nucleotides: TGTGCCAGCAGTAGGACAGGGGGCATGAACACTGAAGCTTTCTTT. Translation gives CASSRTGGMNTEAFF. The rearrangement uses TRBV12-3 or TRBV12-4 and TRBJ1-1; 11 bases line up with TRBD1. V was pared by 5 bases and J by 0 bases, with 2 bases of the junction left unmatched. CDR3 length: 15 amino acids.

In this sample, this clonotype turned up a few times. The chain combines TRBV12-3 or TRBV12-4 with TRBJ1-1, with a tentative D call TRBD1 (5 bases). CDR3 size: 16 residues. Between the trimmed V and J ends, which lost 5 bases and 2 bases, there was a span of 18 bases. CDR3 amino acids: CASSGRGGGINTEAFF. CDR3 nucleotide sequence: TGTGCCAGCAGTGGCCGGGGGGGGGGGATAAACACTGAAGCTTTCTTT.

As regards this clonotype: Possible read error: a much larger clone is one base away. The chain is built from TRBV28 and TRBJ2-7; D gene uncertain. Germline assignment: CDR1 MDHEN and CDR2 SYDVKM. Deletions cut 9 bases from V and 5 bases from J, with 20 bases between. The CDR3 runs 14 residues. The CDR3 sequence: CASRTHGPWDEQYF. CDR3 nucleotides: TGTGCCAGTCGAACACATGGGCCCTGGGACGAGCAGTACTTC. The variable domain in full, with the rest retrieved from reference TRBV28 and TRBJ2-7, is DVKVTQSSRYLVKRTGEKVFLECVQDMDHENMFWYRQDPGLGLRLIYFSYDVKMKEKGDIPEGYSVSREKKERFSLILESASTNQTSMYLCASRTHGPWDEQYFGPGTRLTVT.

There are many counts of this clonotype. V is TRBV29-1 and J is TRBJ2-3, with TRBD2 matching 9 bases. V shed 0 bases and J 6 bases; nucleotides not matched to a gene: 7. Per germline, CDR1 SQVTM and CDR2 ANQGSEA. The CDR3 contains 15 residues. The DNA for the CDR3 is TGCAGCGTTGAAGAACGGCTAGCGGGGTGGGATACGCAGTATTTT. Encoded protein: CSVEERLAGWDTQYF.

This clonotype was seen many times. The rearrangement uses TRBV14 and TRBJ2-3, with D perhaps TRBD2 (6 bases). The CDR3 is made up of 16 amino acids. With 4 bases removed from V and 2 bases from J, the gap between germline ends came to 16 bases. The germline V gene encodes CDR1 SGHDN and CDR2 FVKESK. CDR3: CASSRPSAYYTDTQYF. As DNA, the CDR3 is TGTGCCAGCAGCCGACCTAGCGCCTACTACACAGATACGCAGTATTTT. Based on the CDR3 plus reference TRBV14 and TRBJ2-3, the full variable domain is EAGVTQFPSHSVIEKGQTVTLRCDPISGHDNLYWYRRVMGKEIKFLLHFVKESKQDESGMPNNRFLAERTGGTYSTLKVQPAELEDSGVYFCASSRPSAYYTDTQYFGPGTRLTVL.

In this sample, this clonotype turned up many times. In nucleotides, the CDR3 is TGTGCCAGCAGCTTGGGGGGGCAAGCCCGCTCACCCCTCCACTTT. As protein: CASSLGGQARSPLHF. V is TRBV5-6 and J is TRBJ1-6; a possible D gene is TRBD1 (6 bases). V was shortened by 0 bases and J by 10 bases, with 14 bases between the two germline ends. The CDR3 length is 15 residues. Germline loops: CDR1 SGHDT, CDR2 YYEEEE.

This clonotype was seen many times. CDR3 DNA sequence: TGCGCCAGCAGCTTGGTCCAGGGGCCTGATGGCTACACCTTC. Translation gives CASSLVQGPDGYTF. The rearrangement joins TRBV5-1 to TRBJ1-2, with D perhaps matching TRBD1 (6 bases). The CDR3 runs to 14 residues. Germline CDR1 reads SGHRS; CDR2 reads YFSETQ. Trimming removed 0 bases from V and 6 bases from J, with 12 bases in between.

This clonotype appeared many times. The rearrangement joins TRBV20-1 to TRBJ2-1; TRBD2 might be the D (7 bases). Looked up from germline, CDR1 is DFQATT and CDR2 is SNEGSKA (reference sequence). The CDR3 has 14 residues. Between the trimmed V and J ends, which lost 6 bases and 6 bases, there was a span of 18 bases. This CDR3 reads CSASGIGGGNEQFF. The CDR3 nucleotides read TGCAGTGCGTCGGGGATAGGGGGGGGCAATGAGCAGTTCTTC.

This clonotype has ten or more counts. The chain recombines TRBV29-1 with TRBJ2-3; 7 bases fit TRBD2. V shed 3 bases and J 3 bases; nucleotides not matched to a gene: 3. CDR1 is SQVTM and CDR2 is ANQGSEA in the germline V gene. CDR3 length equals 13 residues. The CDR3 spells CSVDERGTDTQYF. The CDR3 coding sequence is TGCAGCGTTGATGAGCGGGGAACAGATACGCAGTATTTT.

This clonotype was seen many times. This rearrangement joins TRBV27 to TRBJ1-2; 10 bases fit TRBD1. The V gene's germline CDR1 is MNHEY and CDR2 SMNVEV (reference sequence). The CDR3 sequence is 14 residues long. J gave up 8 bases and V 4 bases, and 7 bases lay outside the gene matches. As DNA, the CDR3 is TGTGCCAGCAGTTACCGGGACAGGGGCAAAGGCTACACCTTC. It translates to CASSYRDRGKGYTF.